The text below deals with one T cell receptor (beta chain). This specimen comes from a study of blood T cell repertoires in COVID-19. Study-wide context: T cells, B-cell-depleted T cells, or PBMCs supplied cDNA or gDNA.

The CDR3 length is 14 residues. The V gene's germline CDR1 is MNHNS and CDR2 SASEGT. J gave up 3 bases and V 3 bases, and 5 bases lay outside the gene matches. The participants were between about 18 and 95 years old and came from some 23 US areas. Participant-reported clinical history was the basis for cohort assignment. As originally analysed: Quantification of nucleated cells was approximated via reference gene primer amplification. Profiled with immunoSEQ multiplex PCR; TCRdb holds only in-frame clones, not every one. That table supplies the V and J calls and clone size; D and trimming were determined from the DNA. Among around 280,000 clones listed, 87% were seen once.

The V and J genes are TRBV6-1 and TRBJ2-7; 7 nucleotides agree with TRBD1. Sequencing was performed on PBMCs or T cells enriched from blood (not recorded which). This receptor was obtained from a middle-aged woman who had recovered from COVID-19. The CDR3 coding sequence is TGTGCCAGCAGTGAGGGGGACAGACTCTACGAGCAGTACTTC. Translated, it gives CASSEGDRLYEQYF.